Listed below are T cell receptor beta chains from one sample, sequenced in a study of T-cell reconstitution after alpha-beta-depleted transplantation in children. TCRdb reprocessed the PCR reads with MiXCR, giving one entry per CDR3 protein. This sample has around 440,000 distinct CDR3 sequences; 16% occur once, and the top ten carry around 28%. The material sequenced was PBMCs, mostly from graft donor cells, taken 360 days after TCRalphabeta/CD19-depleted stem cell transplant. The receptors originated from a boy in the first two years of life who had a stem cell transplant for Wiskott-Aldrich syndrome, so the T cells may come from the graft donor. Each CDR3 is given without its conserved first and last residue.

TRBJ2-4 TRBV13 ASSFLGVLAEEAKNIQY
TRBJ2-7 TRBV5-1 ASSLASTRVAGGSSYEQY
TRBJ2-7 TRBV6-2/TRBV6-3 ASTPTSGFYEQY
TRBJ2-7 TRBV5-1 ASSSKGPSYEQY
TRBJ2-1 TRBV9 ASSVAGGNEQF
TRBJ2-5 TRBV30 AWSGRSQETQY
TRBJ1-1 TRBV7-2 ASSLRVPLNTEVF
TRBJ1-2 TRBV5-1 ASRPGASYGYT
TRBJ2-1 TRBV19 ASSSLSARSYNEQF
TRBJ2-3 TRBV3-1 ASSRDFLTDTQY
TRBJ2-3 TRBV12-3/TRBV12-4 ASSPQPGSTDTQY
TRBJ1-5 TRBV20-1 SAMETGLQPQH
TRBJ2-3 TRBV11-2 ASSRDLRTDTQY
TRBJ2-3 TRBV19 ASSRRQATDTQY
TRBJ2-5 TRBV20-1 SARPGQGTETQY
TRBJ2-3 TRBV12-3/TRBV12-4 ASNLSGRPPDTQY
TRBJ1-1 TRBV5-1 ASSIIRQEGTEAF
TRBJ2-7 TRBV29-1 SVGQGGNEQY
TRBJ2-7 TRBV5-1 ASRKTSYSYEQY
TRBJ2-7 TRBV11-2 ASSRTSGSIEQY
TRBJ1-1 TRBV19 ASSPMVNTEAF
TRBJ2-2 TRBV24-1 ATSDTGHDGELF
TRBJ2-3 TRBV11-2 ASSLDPRGETQY
TRBJ2-1 TRBV2 TSRLAVLAADNKNEQF
TRBJ2-3 TRBV10-3 AISESGGGLGKGGADTQY
TRBJ2-2 TRBV12-3/TRBV12-4 ASSFDRGPNTGELF
TRBJ2-7 TRBV5-1 ASSYRGTYEQY
TRBJ2-2 TRBV28 ASNLMDRVGGELF
TRBJ2-7 TRBV6-2/TRBV6-3 ASSFLAGAYEQY
TRBJ2-7 TRBV6-1 ASSWTVTSPGEQY
TRBJ1-5 TRBV10-3 AISTGGDQPQH
TRBJ2-2 TRBV2 ASRDAYLSDRVNGELF
TRBJ1-1 TRBV7-2 ASSLVNRGRTEAF
TRBJ2-5 TRBV11-1 ASSPPGTGIKTQY
TRBJ2-1 TRBV5-5 ASSLAQGGRNEQF
TRBJ2-7 TRBV6-2/TRBV6-3 ASRLLDYEQY
TRBJ1-1 TRBV29-1 SVLRSTEAF
TRBJ2-3 TRBV5-5 ASSLIPTHTDTQY
TRBJ1-2 TRBV6-5 ASSYGGRTNYGYT
TRBJ2-1 TRBV7-6 ASSLRQKDEQF
TRBJ1-1 TRBV5-4 ASSWDRVFSEAF
TRBJ1-2 TRBV12-3/TRBV12-4 ASRPLRTFLNYGYT
TRBJ2-2 TRBV9 ASSVKASGRSGELF
TRBJ1-2 TRBV12-3/TRBV12-4 ASSRGRQASNYGYT
TRBJ2-5 TRBV29-1 SVDETQY
TRBJ2-7 TRBV5-5 ASSLGVSGRGIYEQY
TRBJ1-2 TRBV7-2 ASSSDTYYGYT
TRBJ2-3 TRBV5-1 ASSFAGGVTDTQY
TRBJ1-1 TRBV10-3 AIREYLNTEAF
TRBJ1-2 TRBV18 ASSKETGTDGYT
TRBJ2-7 TRBV5-1 ASASGQGDEQY
TRBJ2-7 TRBV20-1 SARRVGWQLVHYEQY
TRBJ2-3 TRBV19 ASRPWSRGTDTQY
TRBJ2-7 TRBV15 ATSSKGTSGGLEQY
TRBJ2-1 TRBV24-1 ATSDTGQGTDEQF
TRBJ1-5 TRBV27 ASSPWTGNQPQH
TRBJ2-7 TRBV18 ASSEGLAGGYEQY